One and the same sample provided the 21 T cell receptor beta chains below, sequenced in a study of T cell clones after liver transplantation. Libraries were prepared by immunoSEQ multiplex PCR; TCRdb keeps only in-frame clonotypes and omits some of them. The sample holds around 76,000 clones, roughly 80% seen once. Sequencing was performed on CD4+ T cells from blood, taken 12 months after liver transplant. The source of these receptors is a human patient who received a liver transplant. Some of these T cells may belong to the graft donor.

Relative to its sample, this clone is medium-sized (0.01 to 0.1%). This chain joins TRBV7-7 and TRBJ1-1, with no clear D. The germline CDR1 and CDR2 sequences are SSHAT and FNYEAQ (reference sequence). This CDR3 comprises 13 residues. V was clipped by 1 base and J by 1 base, with 4 bases between them. The CDR3 DNA is TGTGCCAGCAGCTTAGACAAGAACACTGAAGCTTTCTTT. Translating gives CASSLDKNTEAFF.

The rearrangement links TRBV15 to TRBJ2-5; TRBD2 matches at 13 bases. Trimming removed 0 bases from V and 5 bases from J; junction bases left unmatched: 6. The CDR3 contains 17 residues. Germline lookup yields CDR1 LNHNV and CDR2 YYDKDF (reference sequence). CDR3 protein: CATSREKLAGGRETQYF. In DNA form, the CDR3 reads TGTGCCACCAGCAGAGAGAAACTAGCGGGAGGGCGGGAGACCCAGTACTTC.

The rearrangement joins TRBV10-2 to TRBJ1-4; the D gene is possibly TRBD1 (5 bases). This CDR3 is built from 15 residues. The germline V gene has CDR1 WSHSY and CDR2 SAAADI. The ends were cut back, 1 base at V and 8 bases at J, with 14 bases in the middle. The DNA for the CDR3 is TGCGCCAGCAGTGAGTTGGGGACTCGGAGAGAAAAACTGTTTTTT. Translation: CASSELGTRREKLFF.

V usage is TRBV5-1 and J usage is TRBJ2-1; 9 bases are shared with TRBD2. This CDR3 has 15 amino acids. J was trimmed by 9 bases and V by 2 bases; bases with no gene match: 9. Germline CDR1 and CDR2: SGHRS and YFSETQ. The CDR3 nucleotides are TGCGCCAGCAGCTTAAGCGGGAGGAGAGAGGGTGAGCAGTTCTTC. It encodes CASSLSGRREGEQFF.

This chain links TRBV28 with TRBJ2-7, with TRBD1 as a possible D gene (6 bases). The CDR3 runs 15 residues. Deletions cut 3 bases from V and 6 bases from J, with 18 bases between. Germline lookup yields CDR1 MDHEN and CDR2 SYDVKM. The DNA for the CDR3 is TGTGCCAGCAGTTTCCCAGGGGCGCCTATGGGCGAGCAGTACTTC. This translates into CASSFPGAPMGEQYF.

V usage is TRBV7-2 and J usage is TRBJ1-2; 7 nucleotides line up with TRBD1. V shed 4 bases and J 5 bases; nucleotides not matched to a gene: 13. The CDR3 sequence is 16 residues long. Looked up from germline, CDR1 is SGHTA and CDR2 is FQGNSA. In DNA form, the CDR3 reads TGTGCCAGCAGCTCTAAGACCGGGACAGACCTATATGGCTACACCTTC. It specifies CASSSKTGTDLYGYTF.

This chain links TRBV14 with TRBJ2-7; D remains ambiguous. Germline V gene data show CDR1 as SGHDN and CDR2 as FVKESK. The CDR3 loop spans 13 amino acids. V dropped 4 bases and J dropped 0 bases, with 7 bases sitting between them. In DNA, the CDR3 is TGTGCCAGCAGCCGAGGTAGCTCCTACGAGCAGTACTTC. This sequence encodes CASSRGSSYEQYF.

The chain joins TRBV6-5 to TRBJ1-2, with D possibly TRBD1 on 5 matching bases. Germline V gene sequence: CDR1 MNHEY, CDR2 SVGAGI. The CDR3 has 14 amino acids. V was pared by 6 bases and J by 3 bases, with 14 bases between. The CDR3 DNA follows: TGTGCCAGCAGCCAAAGCGGGGCCCACTATGGCTACACCTTC. Amino acid sequence: CASSQSGAHYGYTF.

The V call is TRBV19, the J call TRBJ1-1, with D maybe TRBD1 (6 bases). Trimming pared 3 bases from V and 5 bases from J, leaving 19 bases between. This CDR3 comprises 16 residues. The germline V gene has CDR1 LNHDA and CDR2 SQIVND (reference sequence). The CDR3 sequence: CASSMVVQGWKTEAFF. In DNA form, the CDR3 reads TGTGCCAGTAGTATGGTTGTACAGGGATGGAAAACTGAAGCTTTCTTT.

The chain couples TRBV10-3 to TRBJ2-7, with 9 bases lining up with TRBD2. The J segment lost 6 bases and the V segment lost 0 bases, leaving 9 bases of the junction unmatched. Germline V CDR1 and CDR2: ENHRY, SYGVKD. The CDR3 loop spans 16 amino acids. CDR3 loop: CAISESVLAGTREQYF. DNA for the CDR3: TGTGCCATCAGTGAGTCAGTCCTAGCGGGAACACGCGAGCAGTACTTC.

V usage is TRBV10-3 and J usage is TRBJ1-1, with D maybe TRBD1 (5 bases). Germline CDR1 reads ENHRY; CDR2 reads SYGVKD. This CDR3 comprises 15 residues. The ends were cut back, 6 bases at V and 6 bases at J, with 20 bases in the middle. CDR3 sequence reads: CAISILDSPGAEAFF. Written as DNA, the CDR3 is TGTGCCATCAGCATATTAGACAGCCCGGGCGCTGAAGCTTTCTTT.

The CDR3 region is CASSRTRASNEKLFF. CDR3 bases: TGTGCCAGCAGTCGGACCAGGGCAAGTAATGAAAAACTGTTTTTT. This sequence joins TRBV6-5 and TRBJ1-4, with D perhaps TRBD1 (5 bases). This CDR3 region has 15 residues. Germline lookup yields CDR1 MNHEY and CDR2 SVGAGI. The V end lost 5 bases, the J end lost 4 bases, and 14 bases lay between the germline ends.

The CDR3 sequence is CASSQQGMVGQPQHF. Written as DNA, the CDR3 is TGTGCCAGCAGCCAACAGGGTATGGTAGGTCAGCCCCAGCATTTT. The chain links TRBV16 to TRBJ1-5; D may be TRBD1 (5 bases). This CDR3 has 15 residues. In germline, CDR1 is KGHSY, CDR2 FQNENV. The germline V and J ends were trimmed by 2 bases and 6 bases, with 14 bases remaining between them.

J is TRBJ2-1 and V is TRBV27, with no clear D. CDR1 MNHEY and CDR2 SMNVEV come from the germline V gene (reference sequence). The CDR3 totals 13 residues. Trimming pared 6 bases from V and 3 bases from J, leaving 9 bases between. CDR3 sequence reads: CASRLRHYNEQFF. The DNA of the CDR3 is TGTGCCAGCAGACTGCGACACTACAATGAGCAGTTCTTC.

The chain has TRBV5-1 and TRBJ2-5; maybe TRBD1 (8 bases). Germline V lookup: CDR1 SGHRS, CDR2 YFSETQ. CDR3 length: 14 amino acids. Trimming took 6 bases from V and 2 from J, leaving 14 bases between them. The DNA of the CDR3 is TGCGCCAGCAACACAGGGGGAGGGCAAGAGACCCAGTACTTC. Its translation is CASNTGGGQETQYF.

The genes are TRBV7-8 and TRBJ2-3, with D perhaps assigned TRBD1 or TRBD2 (5 bases each). V was trimmed by 4 bases and J by 7 bases, leaving 12 bases between them. Looked up from germline, CDR1 is SGHVS and CDR2 is FQNEAQ. This CDR3 region has 13 residues. DNA of the CDR3: TGTGCCAGCAGCTCGGGACCGTCGAATACGCAGTATTTT. This encodes CASSSGPSNTQYF.

The chain uses TRBV27 and TRBJ2-3, with 9 bases that match TRBD2. This CDR3 has 23 residues. The junction had 26 bases not matched to a gene; V was cut back by 3 bases and J by 1 base. Per the germline V gene, CDR1 is MNHEY and CDR2 is SMNVEV (reference sequence). The CDR3 DNA reads as TGTGCCAGCAGTTTTGGCTACTTAACAGGGTCGGGTAAGGGACTAGCCCGCACAGATACGCAGTATTTT. Translating it yields CASSFGYLTGSGKGLARTDTQYF.

The chain uses TRBV11-2 and TRBJ2-3; weak D call: TRBD2 (6 bases). Per germline, CDR1 SGHAT and CDR2 FQNNGV. The V gene lost 5 bases and the J gene lost 0 bases, with 12 bases spanning the gap. The CDR3 is made up of 15 amino acids. The CDR3 DNA is TGTGCCAGCAGCGCTCAGCGGGCGAGCACAGATACGCAGTATTTT. It codes for CASSAQRASTDTQYF.

The CDR3 DNA is TGTGCCAGCGGTGCTCGGACTAGCGGCTACAATGAGCAGTTCTTC. Amino acids: CASGARTSGYNEQFF. V is TRBV9 and J is TRBJ2-1; TRBD2 matches at 10 bases. CDR1 SGDLS and CDR2 YYNGEE come from the germline V gene. V dropped 7 bases and J dropped 3; count of bases not matched to a gene: 7. The CDR3 length is 15 residues.

The chain joins TRBV6-5 to TRBJ2-2; D might be TRBD1 (5 bases). The CDR3 is 14 residues long. Germline CDR1 MNHEY, CDR2 SVGAGI. Deletions cut 2 bases from V and 3 bases from J, with 7 bases between. The CDR3 bases are TGTGCCAGCAGTTACAGGGGATACACCGGGGAGCTGTTTTTT. Translation gives CASSYRGYTGELFF.

The chain combines TRBV28 with TRBJ1-5; 9 bases match TRBD1. Germline CDR1 reads MDHEN; CDR2 reads SYDVKM. This CDR3 has 12 residues. V dropped 8 bases and J dropped 11; count of bases not matched to a gene: 7. The CDR3 region has the DNA TGTGCCAGCGGGGGACAGGGAAGGACCCAGCATTTT. It is translated as CASGGQGRTQHF.